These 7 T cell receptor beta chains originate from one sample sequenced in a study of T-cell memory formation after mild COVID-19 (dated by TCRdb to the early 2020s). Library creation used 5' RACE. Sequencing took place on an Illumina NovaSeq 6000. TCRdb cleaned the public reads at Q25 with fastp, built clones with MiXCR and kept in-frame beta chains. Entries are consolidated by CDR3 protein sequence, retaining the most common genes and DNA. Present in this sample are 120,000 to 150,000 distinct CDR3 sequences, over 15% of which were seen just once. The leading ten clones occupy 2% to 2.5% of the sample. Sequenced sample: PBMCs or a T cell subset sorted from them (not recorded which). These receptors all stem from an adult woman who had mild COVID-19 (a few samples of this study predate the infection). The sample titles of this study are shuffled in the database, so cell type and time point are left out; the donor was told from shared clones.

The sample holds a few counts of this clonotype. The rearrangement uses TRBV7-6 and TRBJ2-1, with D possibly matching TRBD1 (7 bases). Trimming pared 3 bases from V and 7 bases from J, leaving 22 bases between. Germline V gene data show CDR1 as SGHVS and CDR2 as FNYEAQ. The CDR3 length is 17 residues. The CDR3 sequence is CASSLNRPGGPSNEQFF. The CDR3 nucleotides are TGTGCCAGCAGCTTGAACAGACCAGGGGGGCCATCAAATGAGCAGTTCTTC.

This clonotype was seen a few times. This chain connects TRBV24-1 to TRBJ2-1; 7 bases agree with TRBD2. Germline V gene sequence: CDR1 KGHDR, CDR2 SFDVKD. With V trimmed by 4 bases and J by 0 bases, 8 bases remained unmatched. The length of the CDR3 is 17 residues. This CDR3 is CATSDHTGLVSYNEQFF. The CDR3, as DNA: TGTGCCACCAGTGACCACACCGGACTAGTCTCCTACAATGAGCAGTTCTTC.

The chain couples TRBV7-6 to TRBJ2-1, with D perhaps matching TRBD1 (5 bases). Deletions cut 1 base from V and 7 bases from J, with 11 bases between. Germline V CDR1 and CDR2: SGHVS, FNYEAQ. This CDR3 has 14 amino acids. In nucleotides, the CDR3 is TGTGCCAGCAGCTTAGTGTACAGGTCGAATGAGCAGTTCTTC. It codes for CASSLVYRSNEQFF.

The CDR3 DNA is TGTGCCAGCAGCCCTAACAGGGCCAACACCGGGGAGCTGTTTTTT. As protein: CASSPNRANTGELFF. This chain links TRBV11-2 with TRBJ2-2; D is possibly TRBD1 (6 bases). The CDR3 totals 15 residues. Trimming removed 5 bases at V and 2 bases at J, with 12 bases between. Germline lookup yields CDR1 SGHAT and CDR2 FQNNGV.

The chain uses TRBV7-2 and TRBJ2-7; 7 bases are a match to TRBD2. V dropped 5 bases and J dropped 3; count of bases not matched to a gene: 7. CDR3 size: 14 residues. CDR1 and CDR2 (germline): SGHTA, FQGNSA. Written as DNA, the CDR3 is TGTGCCAGCAGCCGGGCGGCGGGAGACTACGAGCAGTACTTC. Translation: CASSRAAGDYEQYF.

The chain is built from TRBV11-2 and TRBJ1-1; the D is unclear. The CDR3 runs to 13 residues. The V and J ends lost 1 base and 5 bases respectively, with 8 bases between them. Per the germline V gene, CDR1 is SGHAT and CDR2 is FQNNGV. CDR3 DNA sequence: TGTGCCAGCAGCTTAGTCACTGGGACTGAAGCTTTCTTT. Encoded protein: CASSLVTGTEAFF.

CDR3 sequence reads: CASRTPGREKLFF. CDR3 in DNA: TGTGCCAGCAGGACGCCAGGCAGGGAAAAACTGTTTTTT. The chain recombines TRBV28 with TRBJ1-4; D uncertain. This CDR3 region has 13 residues. Trimming removed 6 bases from V and 8 bases from J, with 13 bases in between. Germline assignment: CDR1 MDHEN and CDR2 SYDVKM.